The entry that follows covers one TCR beta chain sequence. Its target is unknown. CD45RA-negative memory and CD45RA+ naive subsets were split from the CD4+ cells. This entry comes from a study of shared clonotypes between healthy human individuals. The protocol was immunoSEQ multiplex PCR, while the TCRdb copy is restricted to in-frame clones and leaves out a portion. There are 2 million to 2.5 million clones in the sample; roughly 96% occur only once, and 0.13% lies in the top ten. CDR3 length equals 16 residues. Trimming cost V 4 bases and J 0 bases, with 14 bases left between them. The study's findings and limits: Clonotype sharing across four donors was observed for 4.5% to 6.5% of naive CD4 clonotypes.

The chain recombines TRBV5-3 with TRBJ1-3; no reliable D call. TRBV5-3 belongs to the ORF category, with a function that is uncertain. The material sequenced was naive CD4+ T cells sorted from blood. Subset denoted: CD45RA+ positively selected. The origin of this receptor is a man between 18 and 35 years old in good health. CDR3 bases: TGTGCCAGAAGCCACCGGACGGACGACTCTGGAAACACCATATATTTT. Its translation: CARSHRTDDSGNTIYF.